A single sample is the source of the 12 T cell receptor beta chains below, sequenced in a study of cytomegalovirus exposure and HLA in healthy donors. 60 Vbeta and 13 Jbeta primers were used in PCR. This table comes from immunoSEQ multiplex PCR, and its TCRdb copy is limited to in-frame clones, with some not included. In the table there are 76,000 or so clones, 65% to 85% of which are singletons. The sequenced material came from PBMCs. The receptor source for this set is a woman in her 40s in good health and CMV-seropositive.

The CDR3 DNA reads TGTGCCAGCGGCACTAGCGGGAAGTTCAATGAGCAGTTCTTC. Its protein product is CASGTSGKFNEQFF. The chain carries TRBV6-5 and TRBJ2-1; 10 positions agree with TRBD2. Trimming took 8 bases from V and 6 from J; bases not matched to a gene: 7. This CDR3 is 14 amino acids long. Germline V gene data show CDR1 as MNHEY and CDR2 as SVGAGI.

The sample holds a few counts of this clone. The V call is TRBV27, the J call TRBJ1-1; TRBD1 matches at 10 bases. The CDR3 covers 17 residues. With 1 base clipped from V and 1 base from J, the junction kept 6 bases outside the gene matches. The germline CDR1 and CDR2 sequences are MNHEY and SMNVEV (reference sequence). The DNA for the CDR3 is TGTGCCAGCAGTTTATTCACCGGGACAGGGGCGAACACTGAAGCTTTCTTT. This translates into CASSLFTGTGANTEAFF.

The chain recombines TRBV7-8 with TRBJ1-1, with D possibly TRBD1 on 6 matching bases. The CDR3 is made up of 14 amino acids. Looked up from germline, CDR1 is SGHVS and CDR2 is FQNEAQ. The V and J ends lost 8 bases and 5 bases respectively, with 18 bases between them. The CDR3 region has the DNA TGTGCCAGCCGCAGGGGTGTTGTTGGTACTGAAGCTTTCTTT. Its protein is CASRRGVVGTEAFF.

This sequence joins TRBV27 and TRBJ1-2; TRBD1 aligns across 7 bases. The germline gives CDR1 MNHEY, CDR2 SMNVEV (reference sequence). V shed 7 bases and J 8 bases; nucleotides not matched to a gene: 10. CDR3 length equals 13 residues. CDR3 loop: CASTPTGPEGYTF. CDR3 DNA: TGTGCCAGCACCCCGACAGGGCCTGAGGGCTACACCTTC.

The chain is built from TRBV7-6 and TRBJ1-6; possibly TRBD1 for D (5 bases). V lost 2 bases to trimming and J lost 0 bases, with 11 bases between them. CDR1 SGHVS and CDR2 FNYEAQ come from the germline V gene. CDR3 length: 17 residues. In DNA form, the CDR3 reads TGTGCCAGCAGCTTACGTCCAGGGCCCTCCTATAATTCACCCCTCCACTTT. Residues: CASSLRPGPSYNSPLHF.

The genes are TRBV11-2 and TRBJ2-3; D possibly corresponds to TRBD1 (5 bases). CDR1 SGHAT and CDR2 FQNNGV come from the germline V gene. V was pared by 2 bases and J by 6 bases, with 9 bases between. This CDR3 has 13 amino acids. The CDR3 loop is CASSLTGADTQYF. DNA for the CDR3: TGTGCCAGCAGCTTAACAGGAGCGGATACGCAGTATTTT.

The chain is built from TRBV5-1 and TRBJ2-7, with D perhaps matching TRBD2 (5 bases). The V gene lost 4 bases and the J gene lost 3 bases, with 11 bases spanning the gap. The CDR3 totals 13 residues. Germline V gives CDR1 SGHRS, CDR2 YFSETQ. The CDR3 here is CASSPDGNYEQYF. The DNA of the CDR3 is TGCGCCAGCAGCCCGGACGGGAACTACGAGCAGTACTTC.

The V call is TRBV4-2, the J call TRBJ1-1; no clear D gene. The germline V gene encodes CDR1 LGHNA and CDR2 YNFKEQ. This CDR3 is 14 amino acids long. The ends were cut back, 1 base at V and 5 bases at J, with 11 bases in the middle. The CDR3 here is CASSQVGFRTEAFF. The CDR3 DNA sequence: TGTGCCAGCAGCCAAGTCGGGTTTAGGACTGAAGCTTTCTTT.

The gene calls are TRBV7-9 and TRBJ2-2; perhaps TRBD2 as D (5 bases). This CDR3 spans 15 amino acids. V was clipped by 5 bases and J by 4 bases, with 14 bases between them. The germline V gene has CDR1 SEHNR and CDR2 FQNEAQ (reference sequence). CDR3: CASSPNNGVTGELFF. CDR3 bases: TGTGCCAGCAGCCCGAATAACGGGGTCACCGGGGAGCTGTTTTTT. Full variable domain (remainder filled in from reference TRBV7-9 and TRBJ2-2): DTGVSQNPRHKITKRGQNVTFRCDPISEHNRLYWYRQTLGQGPEFLTYFQNEAQLEKSRLLSDRFSAERPKGSFSTLEIQRTEQGDSAMYLCASSPNNGVTGELFFGEGSRLTVL.

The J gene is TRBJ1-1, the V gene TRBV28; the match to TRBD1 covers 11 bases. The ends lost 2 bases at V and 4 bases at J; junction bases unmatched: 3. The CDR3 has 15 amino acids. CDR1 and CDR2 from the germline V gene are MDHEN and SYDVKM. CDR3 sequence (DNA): TGTGCCAGCAGTTTACCCGGGACAGGGGGCACTGAAGCTTTCTTT. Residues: CASSLPGTGGTEAFF.

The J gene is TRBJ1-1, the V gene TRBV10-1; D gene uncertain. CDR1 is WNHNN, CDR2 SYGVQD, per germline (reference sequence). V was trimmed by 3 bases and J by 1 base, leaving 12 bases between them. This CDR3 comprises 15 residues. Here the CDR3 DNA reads TGCGCCAGCAGTGATTTCGGGTCCGGGAACACTGAAGCTTTCTTT. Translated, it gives CASSDFGSGNTEAFF.

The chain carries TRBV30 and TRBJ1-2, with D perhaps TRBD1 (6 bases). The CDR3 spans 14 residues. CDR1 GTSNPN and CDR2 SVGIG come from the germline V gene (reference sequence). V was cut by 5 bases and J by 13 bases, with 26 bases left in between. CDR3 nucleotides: TGTGCCTGGGCCTTGGGGGGGGGCGCTGGGGATTGCACCTTC. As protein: CAWALGGGAGDCTF.